Below, 6 T cell receptor beta chains from the same sample are listed, as sequenced in a study of cytomegalovirus exposure and HLA in healthy donors. Primers included in the PCR were 60 Vbeta and 13 Jbeta primers. The repertoire was sequenced with immunoSEQ multiplex PCR; TCRdb's copy has only in-frame clones and lacks some. Among about 120,000 clones listed, roughly 79% were seen once. Specimen: PBMCs. The receptors were gathered from a woman aged 18-29 years in good health and CMV-seronegative.

This clone was seen just once. V and J are TRBV5-6 and TRBJ1-5; perhaps TRBD1 as D (5 bases). Between the trimmed V and J ends, which lost 0 bases and 4 bases, there was a span of 11 bases. CDR3 size: 15 residues. Germline-derived CDR1 and CDR2 are SGHDT and YYEEEE. As DNA, the CDR3 is TGTGCCAGCAGCTTGGCTGCCAGGGATAATCAGCCCCAGCATTTT. Protein product: CASSLAARDNQPQHF. The full variable domain, rest sourced from reference TRBV5-6 and TRBJ1-5, is DAGVTQSPTHLIKTRGQQVTLRCSPKSGHDTVSWYQQALGQGPQFIFQYYEEEERQRGNFPDRFSGHQFPNYSSELNVNALLLGDSALYLCASSLAARDNQPQHFGDGTRLSIL.

The rearrangement joins TRBV7-8 to TRBJ1-4; 8 bases are shared with TRBD1. J lost 8 bases, V lost 5 bases, and 10 bases had no gene match. The CDR3 runs 15 residues. CDR1 and CDR2 from the germline V gene are SGHVS and FQNEAQ. CDR3 sequence reads: CASSATRGRGEKLFF. CDR3 bases: TGTGCCAGCAGCGCCACCAGGGGGCGTGGGGAAAAACTGTTTTTT.

The chain couples TRBV5-1 to TRBJ1-2; D remains ambiguous. CDR1 and CDR2 from the germline V gene are SGHRS and YFSETQ. The CDR3 is made up of 13 amino acids. V was trimmed by 0 bases and J by 8 bases, leaving 11 bases between them. For the CDR3, the DNA is TGCGCCAGCAGCTTGGGGGAGGGCGACGGCTACACCTTC. It encodes CASSLGEGDGYTF.

This clone was detected once. V usage is TRBV7-9 and J usage is TRBJ1-6; D might be TRBD1 (5 bases). CDR1 is SEHNR, CDR2 FQNEAQ, per germline (reference sequence). The CDR3 is 16 amino acids. V was trimmed by 5 bases and J by 2 bases, leaving 13 bases between them. CDR3 nucleotides: TGTGCCAGCAGCGCGGAAGGGGTCGCCTATAATTCACCCCTCCACTTT. Residues: CASSAEGVAYNSPLHF.

The V call is TRBV11-2, the J call TRBJ1-1; 8 bases fit TRBD1. Germline V gene lookup returns CDR1 SGHAT and CDR2 FQNNGV. This CDR3 contains 17 residues. The V and J ends lost 1 base and 1 base, in that order; junction bases with no gene match: 8. The CDR3 reads CASSLGGTGRWNTEAFF. In nucleotides, the CDR3 is TGTGCCAGCAGCTTAGGGGGGACAGGACGGTGGAACACTGAAGCTTTCTTT. Looking up the rest from reference TRBV11-2 and TRBJ1-1 gives the full variable domain: EAGVAQSPRYKIIEKRQSVAFWCNPISGHATLYWYQQILGQGPKLLIQFQNNGVVDDSQLPKDRFSAERLKGVDSTLKIQPAKLEDSAVYLCASSLGGTGRWNTEAFFGQGTRLTVV.

This clone showed up just once. This chain uses TRBV6-1 with TRBJ2-2; TRBD2 agrees at 13 bases. The length of the CDR3 is 16 residues. Germline values: CDR1 MNHNS, CDR2 SASEGT. Trimming cost V 4 bases and J 5 bases; bases outside gene matches: 4. The CDR3 loop reads CASSALTSGGTGELFF. The CDR3 DNA reads TGTGCCAGCAGTGCCCTGACTAGCGGGGGGACCGGGGAGCTGTTTTTT.